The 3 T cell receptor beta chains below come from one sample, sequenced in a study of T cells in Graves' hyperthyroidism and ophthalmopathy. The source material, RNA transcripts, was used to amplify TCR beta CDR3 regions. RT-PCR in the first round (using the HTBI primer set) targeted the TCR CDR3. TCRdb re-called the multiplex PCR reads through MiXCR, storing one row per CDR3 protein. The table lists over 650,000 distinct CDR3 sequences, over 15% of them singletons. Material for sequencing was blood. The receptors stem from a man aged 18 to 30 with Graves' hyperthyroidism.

The CDR3 sequence: CSARDSAAGELLASYTF. The CDR3 nucleotides read TGCAGTGCTAGAGATAGCGCGGCAGGGGAACTCTTAGCGAGCTACACCTTC. The chain joins TRBV20-1 to TRBJ1-2, with D possibly being TRBD1 (6 bases). Germline V gene lookup returns CDR1 DFQATT and CDR2 SNEGSKA (reference sequence). V lost 0 bases and J lost 9, with 26 bases in between. This CDR3 is built from 17 residues.

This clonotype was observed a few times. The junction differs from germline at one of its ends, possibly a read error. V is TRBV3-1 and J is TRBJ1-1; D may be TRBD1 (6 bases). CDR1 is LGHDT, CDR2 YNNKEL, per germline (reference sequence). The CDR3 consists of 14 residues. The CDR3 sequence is CASSPGQFNTEAFF. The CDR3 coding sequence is TGTGCCAGCAGCCCCGGACAGTTTAACACTGAAGCCTTCTTT.

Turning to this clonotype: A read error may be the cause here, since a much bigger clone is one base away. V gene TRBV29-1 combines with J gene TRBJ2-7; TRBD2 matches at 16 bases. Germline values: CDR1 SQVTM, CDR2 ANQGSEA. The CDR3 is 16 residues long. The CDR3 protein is CSVEGGLAGGSYERYF. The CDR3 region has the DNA TGCAGCGTTGAGGGGGGACTAGCGGGAGGGTCCTACGAGCGGTACTTC.